This T cell receptor (beta chain) was documented in a study of blood T cell repertoires in COVID-19. Study information: The origin of the acute and convalescent COVID-19 samples was the United States, Italy and Spain.

Germline V lookup: CDR1 MNHNS, CDR2 SASEGT. Trimming pared 3 bases from V and 6 bases from J, leaving 17 bases between. The CDR3 is made up of 15 amino acids. Per the study methods: Using reference gene primer amplification, nucleated cell counts were estimated. Some clones are missing from TCRdb's copy, which holds only in-frame ones; the method was immunoSEQ multiplex PCR. That table is the source of V, J and clone size, and D and trimming were worked out from the DNA. The table has around 300,000 clones, about nine tenths seen once. This clone was counted at least ten times. The chain joins TRBV6-1 to TRBJ1-2; D might be TRBD1 (6 bases). This TCR derives from a woman in her thirties or forties who had recovered from COVID-19. The sample was PBMCs or T cells enriched from blood (not recorded which). The CDR3 DNA follows: TGTGCCAGCAGTGACCAACCGGGAGGGGGGGATGGCTACACCTTC. Protein: CASSDQPGGGDGYTF.